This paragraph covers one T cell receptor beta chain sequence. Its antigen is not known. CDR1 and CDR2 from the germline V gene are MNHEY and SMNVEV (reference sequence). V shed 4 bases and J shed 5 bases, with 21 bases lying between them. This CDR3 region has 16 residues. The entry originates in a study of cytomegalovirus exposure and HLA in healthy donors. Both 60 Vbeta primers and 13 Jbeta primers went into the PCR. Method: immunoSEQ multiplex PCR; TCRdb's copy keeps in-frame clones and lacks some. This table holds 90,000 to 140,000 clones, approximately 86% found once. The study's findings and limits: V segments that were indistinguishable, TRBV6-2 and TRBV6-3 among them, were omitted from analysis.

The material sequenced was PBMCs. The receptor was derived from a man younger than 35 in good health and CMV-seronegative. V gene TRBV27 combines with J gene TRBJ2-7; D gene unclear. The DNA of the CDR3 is TGTGCCAGCAGTTCATCCCCCCGAGGCCTCGTCCACGAGCAGTACTTC. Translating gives CASSSSPRGLVHEQYF.